This T cell receptor (beta chain) was identified during a study of vaccination effects on CD4 cells after COVID-19. Germline V lookup: CDR1 LGHDT, CDR2 YNNKEL (reference sequence). Trimming took off 4 bases at V and 10 bases at J, with 8 bases between the two ends. This CDR3 contains 11 residues. Assay used: immunoSEQ multiplex PCR; TCRdb lists only in-frame clones, some missing. The sample includes about 31,000 clones, roughly four fifths seen only once; the top ten take about 14%. This clone occurred a few times. The antigen is undetermined. Antigen-specific CD4+ T cells were expanded (with viral peptide pools) by the ViraFEST assay ahead of sequencing. Culturing for about ten days preceded CD4+ T cell isolation. BNT162b2 vaccine or mRNA-1273 vaccine was given to participants in two doses. The authors replaced half the medium with IL-2 medium on days 3 and 7.

This specimen was CD4+ T cells from PBMCs cultured with HCoV-229E spike peptides, taken after COVID-19 vaccination. The sequence was collected from a human donor who received a COVID-19 vaccine. The rearrangement uses TRBV3-1 (or the pseudogene TRBV3-2) and TRBJ2-1; no reliable D call. CDR3 in DNA: TGTGCCAGCAGCCCGGGCTGGGAGCAGTTCTTC. Translated, it gives CASSPGWEQFF.